Below are 10 T cell receptor beta chains sequenced from a single sample in a study of blood T cell repertoires in COVID-19. TCRdb's copy holds only in-frame clones and misses some; the assay was immunoSEQ multiplex PCR. The sample records 200,000 to 250,000 clones, 70% to 90% being singletons. The specimen sequenced was peripheral blood. These receptors were collected from a man in his fifties who had recovered from COVID-19.

The rearrangement joins TRBV15 to TRBJ2-5; 9 nucleotides line up with TRBD2. There are 15 residues in the CDR3. V dropped 2 bases and J dropped 1; count of bases not matched to a gene: 2. In germline, CDR1 is LNHNV, CDR2 YYDKDF (reference sequence). This CDR3 reads CATSRLAGRQETQYF. The CDR3 nucleotides are TGTGCCACCAGCAGACTAGCGGGACGCCAAGAGACCCAGTACTTC.

This chain connects TRBV11-2 to TRBJ2-6, with 8 bases lining up with TRBD1. Trimming at V came to 5 bases and at J to 1 base, leaving 7 bases not matched to a gene. The CDR3 is 17 amino acids. Germline values: CDR1 SGHAT, CDR2 FQNNGV. The CDR3 loop is CASSRWGQVSGANVLTF. Here the CDR3 DNA reads TGTGCCAGCAGCCGTTGGGGACAGGTGTCTGGGGCCAACGTCCTGACTTTC.

The chain combines TRBV6-5 with TRBJ2-7, with TRBD2 matching 8 bases. With 4 bases clipped from V and 5 bases from J, the junction kept 10 bases outside the gene matches. CDR1 is MNHEY and CDR2 is SVGAGI in the germline V gene. The CDR3 extends over 15 amino acids. DNA for the CDR3: TGTGCCAGCAGTTTGGGTGGCGGGAGGATCAACGAGCAGTACTTC. It yields the protein CASSLGGGRINEQYF.

V gene TRBV27 combines with J gene TRBJ2-1; D might be TRBD1 (5 bases). This CDR3 spans 15 amino acids. CDR1 is MNHEY and CDR2 is SMNVEV in the germline V gene (reference sequence). Trimming cost V 2 bases and J 6 bases, with 14 bases left between them. The CDR3: CASSLSSRVGNEQFF. CDR3 coding DNA: TGTGCCAGCAGTTTAAGTAGCAGGGTTGGCAATGAGCAGTTCTTC.

The rearrangement links TRBV19 to TRBJ2-2, with D possibly TRBD2 on 6 matching bases. Per the germline V gene, CDR1 is LNHDA and CDR2 is SQIVND (reference sequence). The CDR3 is 16 amino acids. Trimming cost V 1 base and J 7 bases, with 16 bases left between them. CDR3 protein: CASSIVRRDRSGELFF. The CDR3 DNA reads TGTGCCAGTAGTATAGTAAGGAGGGACCGGAGCGGGGAGCTGTTTTTT.

The chain uses TRBV5-5 and TRBJ2-7, with TRBD1 matching over 7 bases. Germline CDR1 reads SGHKS; CDR2 reads YYEKEE (reference sequence). The CDR3 spans 14 residues. V was clipped by 4 bases and J by 2 bases; unmatched bases: 6. CDR3 region: CASSEWDSTYEQYF. The CDR3 DNA sequence: TGTGCCAGCAGCGAATGGGACAGCACCTACGAGCAGTACTTC.

The chain uses TRBV5-1 and TRBJ2-3, with D possibly being TRBD2 (5 bases). Deletions cut 0 bases from V and 2 bases from J, with 16 bases between. CDR3 length equals 17 residues. Per germline, CDR1 SGHRS and CDR2 YFSETQ. The CDR3 nucleotides read TGCGCCAGCAGCTTGGACGGAGGCATAATTGACACAGATACGCAGTATTTT. Its protein is CASSLDGGIIDTDTQYF.

CDR3 nucleotide sequence: TGTGCCTGGATTGGGACAGGGGGAAACCACGAGCAGTACTTC. Its protein is CAWIGTGGNHEQYF. The rearrangement uses TRBV30 and TRBJ2-7, with 11 bases fitting TRBD1. The CDR3 loop spans 14 amino acids. The germline CDR1 and CDR2 sequences are GTSNPN and SVGIG (reference sequence). J lost 5 bases, V lost 4 bases, and 7 bases had no gene match.

The chain carries TRBV18 and TRBJ2-3; 14 bases agree with TRBD2. Germline lookup yields CDR1 KGHSH and CDR2 LQKENI. V lost 6 bases to trimming and J lost 5 bases; unmatched junction nucleotides: 7. The CDR3 runs to 16 residues. CDR3 sequence: CASSRGLAGGVDTQYF. The DNA for the CDR3 is TGTGCCAGCTCCCGAGGACTAGCGGGAGGCGTAGATACGCAGTATTTT.

V is TRBV4-1 and J is TRBJ2-1, with 11 bases fitting TRBD2. This CDR3 region has 15 residues. From germline, CDR1 is MGHRA and CDR2 YSYEKL. With V trimmed by 4 bases and J by 9 bases, 8 bases remained unmatched. This CDR3 is CASSPLAGDVGEQFF. CDR3 sequence (DNA): TGCGCCAGCAGCCCACTAGCGGGAGATGTCGGTGAGCAGTTCTTC.